What follows describes a single T cell receptor (beta chain). Its target is unknown. Libraries were prepared by immunoSEQ multiplex PCR; TCRdb keeps only in-frame clonotypes and omits some of them. The sample consists of 200,000 to 300,000 clones, around 87% of them appearing once. The entry originates in a study of cytomegalovirus exposure and HLA in healthy donors. General study findings and limits: The study recorded 150 to 200 TCR beta chains that were cytomegalovirus-associated. Within the approximately 130 validation repertoires, first-cohort TCR clusters tended to co-occur, according to a later analysis.

This TCR was recovered from a young man in good health and CMV-seronegative. Input material: PBMCs.

Here the CDR3 DNA reads TGCGCCAGCAGCCTGGTAGGAGGGAGCGATGGCTACACCTTC. Translating gives CASSLVGGSDGYTF. The chain is built from TRBV5-1 and TRBJ1-2; D call uncertain. This CDR3 is built from 14 residues. Looked up from germline, CDR1 is SGHRS and CDR2 is YFSETQ. V was shortened by 4 bases and J by 6 bases, with 16 bases between the two germline ends.